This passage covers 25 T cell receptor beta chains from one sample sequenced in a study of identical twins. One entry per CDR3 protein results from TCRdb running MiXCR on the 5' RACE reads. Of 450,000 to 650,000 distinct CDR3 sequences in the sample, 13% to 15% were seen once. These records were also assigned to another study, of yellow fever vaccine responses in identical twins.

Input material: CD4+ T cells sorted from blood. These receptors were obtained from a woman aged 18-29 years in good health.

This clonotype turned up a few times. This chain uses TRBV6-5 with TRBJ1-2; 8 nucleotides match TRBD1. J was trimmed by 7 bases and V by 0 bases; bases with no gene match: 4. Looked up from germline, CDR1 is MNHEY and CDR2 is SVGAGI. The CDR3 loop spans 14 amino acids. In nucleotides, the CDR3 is TGTGCCAGCAGTTACTCAGCAGGGGGCGGTGGCTACACCTTC. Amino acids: CASSYSAGGGGYTF.

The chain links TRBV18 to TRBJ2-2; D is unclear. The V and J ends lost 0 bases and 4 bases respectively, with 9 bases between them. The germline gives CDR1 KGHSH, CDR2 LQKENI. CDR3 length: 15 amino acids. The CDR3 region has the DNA TGTGCCAGCTCACCACCGGCCCCGAGCACCGGGGAGCTGTTTTTT. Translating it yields CASSPPAPSTGELFF.

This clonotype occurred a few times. CDR3 sequence reads: CASSPRDYQREQYF. The CDR3 DNA is TGTGCCAGCTCACCACGGGACTACCAACGCGAGCAGTACTTC. The V call is TRBV18, the J call TRBJ2-7; TRBD2 matches 7 bases. The CDR3 runs 14 residues. J gave up 6 bases and V 1 base, and 6 bases lay outside the gene matches. Germline CDR1 and CDR2: KGHSH and LQKENI.

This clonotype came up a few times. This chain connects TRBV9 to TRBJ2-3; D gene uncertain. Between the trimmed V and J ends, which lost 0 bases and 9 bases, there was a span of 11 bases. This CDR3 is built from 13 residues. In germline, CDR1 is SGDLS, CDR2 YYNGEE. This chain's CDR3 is CASSVENGQTQYF. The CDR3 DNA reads TGTGCCAGCAGCGTAGAAAACGGTCAAACGCAGTATTTT.

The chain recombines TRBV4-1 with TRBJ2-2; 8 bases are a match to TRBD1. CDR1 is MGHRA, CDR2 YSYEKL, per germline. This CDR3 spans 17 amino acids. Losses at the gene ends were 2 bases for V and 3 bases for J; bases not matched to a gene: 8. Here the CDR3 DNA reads TGCGCCAGCAGCCAACCTCGACAGGGGTCGGACACCGGGGAGCTGTTTTTT. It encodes CASSQPRQGSDTGELFF.

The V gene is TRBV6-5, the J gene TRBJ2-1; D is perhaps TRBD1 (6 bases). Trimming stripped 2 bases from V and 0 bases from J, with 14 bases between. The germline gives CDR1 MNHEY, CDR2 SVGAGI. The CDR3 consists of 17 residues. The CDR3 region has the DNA TGTGCCAGCAGTTACGCCTACAGGGCCCGCTCCTACAATGAGCAGTTCTTC. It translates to CASSYAYRARSYNEQFF.

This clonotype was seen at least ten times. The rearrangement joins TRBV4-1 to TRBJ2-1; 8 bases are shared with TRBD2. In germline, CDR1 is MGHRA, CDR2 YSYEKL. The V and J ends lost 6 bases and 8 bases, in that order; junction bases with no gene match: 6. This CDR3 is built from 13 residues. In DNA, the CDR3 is TGCGCCAGCAGAGGACTAGCAATCCATGAGCAGTTCTTC. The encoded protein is CASRGLAIHEQFF.

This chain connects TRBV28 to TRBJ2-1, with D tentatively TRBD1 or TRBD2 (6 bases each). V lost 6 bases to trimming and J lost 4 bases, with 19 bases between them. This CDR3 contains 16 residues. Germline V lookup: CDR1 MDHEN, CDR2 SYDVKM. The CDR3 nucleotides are TGTGCCAGCAGGGCCGTAGGGGGGCAAAATTACAATGAGCAGTTCTTC. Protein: CASRAVGGQNYNEQFF.

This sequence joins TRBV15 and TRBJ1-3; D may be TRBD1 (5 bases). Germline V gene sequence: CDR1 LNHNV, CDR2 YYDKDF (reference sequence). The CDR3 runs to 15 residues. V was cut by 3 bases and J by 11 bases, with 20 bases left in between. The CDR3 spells CATSRGEMRGKPIYF. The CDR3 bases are TGTGCCACCAGCAGGGGGGAGATGAGGGGAAAACCCATATATTTT.

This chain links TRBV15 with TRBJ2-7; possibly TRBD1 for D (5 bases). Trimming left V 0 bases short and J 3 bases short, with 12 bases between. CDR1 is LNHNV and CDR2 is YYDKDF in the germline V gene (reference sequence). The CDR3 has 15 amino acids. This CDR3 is CATSRDTTGNYEQYV. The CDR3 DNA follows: TGTGCCACCAGCAGAGATACAACAGGAAACTACGAGCAGTACGTC.

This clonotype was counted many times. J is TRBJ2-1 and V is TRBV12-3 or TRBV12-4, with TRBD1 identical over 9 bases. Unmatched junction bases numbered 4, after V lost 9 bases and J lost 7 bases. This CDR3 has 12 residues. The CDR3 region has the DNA TGTGCCAGTAGACAGGGGGTGAATGAGCAGTTCTTC. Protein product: CASRQGVNEQFF.

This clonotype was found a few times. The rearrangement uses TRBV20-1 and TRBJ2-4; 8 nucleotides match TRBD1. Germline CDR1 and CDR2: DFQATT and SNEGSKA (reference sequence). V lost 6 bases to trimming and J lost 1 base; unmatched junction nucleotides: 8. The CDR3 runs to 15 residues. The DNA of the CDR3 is TGCAGTGCCGAGGATAGGACAGGGGCCAAAAACATTCAGTACTTC. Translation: CSAEDRTGAKNIQYF.

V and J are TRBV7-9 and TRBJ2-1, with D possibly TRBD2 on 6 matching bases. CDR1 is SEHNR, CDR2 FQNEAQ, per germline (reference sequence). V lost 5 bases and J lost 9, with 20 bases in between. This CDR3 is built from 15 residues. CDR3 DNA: TGTGCCAGCAGCGCAGAGGCTAGCGTCTCCTTTGAGCAGTTCTTC. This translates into CASSAEASVSFEQFF.

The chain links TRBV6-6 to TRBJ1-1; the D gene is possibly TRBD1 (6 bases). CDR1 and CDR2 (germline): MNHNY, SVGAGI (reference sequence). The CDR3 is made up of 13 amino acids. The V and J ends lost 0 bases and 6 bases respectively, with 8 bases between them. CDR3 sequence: CASSYSGTSEAFF. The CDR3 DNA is TGTGCCAGCAGTTACTCCGGGACATCTGAAGCTTTCTTT.

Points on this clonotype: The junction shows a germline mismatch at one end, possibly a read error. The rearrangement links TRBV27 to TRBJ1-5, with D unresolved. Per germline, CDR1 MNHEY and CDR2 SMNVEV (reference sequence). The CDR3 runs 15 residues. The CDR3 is CASSLSGPNNQTQHF. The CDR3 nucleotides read TGTGCCAGCAGTTTAAGCGGCCCGAACAATCAGACCCAGCATTTT.

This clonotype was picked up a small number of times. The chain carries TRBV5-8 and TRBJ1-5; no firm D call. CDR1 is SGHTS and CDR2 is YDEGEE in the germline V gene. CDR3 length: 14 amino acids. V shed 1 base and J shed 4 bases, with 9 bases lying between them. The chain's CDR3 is CASSLLIRNQPQHF. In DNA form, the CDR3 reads TGTGCCAGCAGCTTGTTGATACGTAATCAGCCCCAGCATTTT.

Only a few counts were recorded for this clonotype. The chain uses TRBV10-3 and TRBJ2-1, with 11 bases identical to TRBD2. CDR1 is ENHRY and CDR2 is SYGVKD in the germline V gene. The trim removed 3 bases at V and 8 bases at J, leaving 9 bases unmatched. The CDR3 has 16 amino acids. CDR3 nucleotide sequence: TGTGCCATCAGTGAACCTACTAGCGGGAGTCAGGATGAGCAGTTCTTC. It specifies CAISEPTSGSQDEQFF.

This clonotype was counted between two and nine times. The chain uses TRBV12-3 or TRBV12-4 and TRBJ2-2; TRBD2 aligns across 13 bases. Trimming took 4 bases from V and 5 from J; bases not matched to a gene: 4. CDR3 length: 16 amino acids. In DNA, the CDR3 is TGTGCCAGCAGTTCTGGACTAGCGGGAGCTACCGGGGAGCTGTTTTTT. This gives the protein CASSSGLAGATGELFF.

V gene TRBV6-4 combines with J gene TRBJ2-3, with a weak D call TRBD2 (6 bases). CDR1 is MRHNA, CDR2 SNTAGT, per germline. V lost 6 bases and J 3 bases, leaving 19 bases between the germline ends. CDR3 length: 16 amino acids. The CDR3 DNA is TGTGCCAGCAGCCCGATCGGGGGAGGCGGGACAGATACGCAGTATTTT. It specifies CASSPIGGGGTDTQYF.

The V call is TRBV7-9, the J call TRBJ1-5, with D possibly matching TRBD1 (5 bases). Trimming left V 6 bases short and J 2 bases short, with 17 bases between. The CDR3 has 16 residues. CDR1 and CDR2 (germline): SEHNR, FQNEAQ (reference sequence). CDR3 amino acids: CASRSRGLGGNQPQHF. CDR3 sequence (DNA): TGTGCCAGCAGGTCCCGCGGATTGGGGGGCAATCAGCCCCAGCATTTT.

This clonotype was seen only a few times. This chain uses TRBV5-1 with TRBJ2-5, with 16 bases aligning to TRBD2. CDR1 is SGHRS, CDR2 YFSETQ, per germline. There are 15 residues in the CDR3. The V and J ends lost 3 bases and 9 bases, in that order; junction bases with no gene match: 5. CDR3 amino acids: CASSSPGLAGGSQYF. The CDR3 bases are TGCGCCAGCAGCTCACCGGGACTAGCGGGAGGGTCCCAGTACTTC. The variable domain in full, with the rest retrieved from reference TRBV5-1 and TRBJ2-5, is KAGVTQTPRYLIKTRGQQVTLSCSPISGHRSVSWYQQTPGQGLQFLFEYFSETQRNKGNFPGRFSGRQFSNSRSEMNVSTLELGDSALYLCASSSPGLAGGSQYFGPGTRLLVL.

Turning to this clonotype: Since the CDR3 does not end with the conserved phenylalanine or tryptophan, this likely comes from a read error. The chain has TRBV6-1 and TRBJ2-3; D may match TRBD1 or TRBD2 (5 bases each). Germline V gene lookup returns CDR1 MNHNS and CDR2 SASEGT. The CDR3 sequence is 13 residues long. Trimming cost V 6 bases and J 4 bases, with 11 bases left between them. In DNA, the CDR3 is TGTGCCAGCAGCCCACTGGGGGCAGATACGCAGTATTAT. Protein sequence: CASSPLGADTQYY.

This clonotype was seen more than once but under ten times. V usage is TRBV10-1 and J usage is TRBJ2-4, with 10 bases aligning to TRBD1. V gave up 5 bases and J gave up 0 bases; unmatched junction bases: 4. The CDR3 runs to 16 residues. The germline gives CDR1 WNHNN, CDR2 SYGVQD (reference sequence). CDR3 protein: CASSRDRGLAKNIQYF. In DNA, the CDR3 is TGCGCCAGCAGTCGGGACAGGGGATTAGCCAAAAACATTCAGTACTTC.

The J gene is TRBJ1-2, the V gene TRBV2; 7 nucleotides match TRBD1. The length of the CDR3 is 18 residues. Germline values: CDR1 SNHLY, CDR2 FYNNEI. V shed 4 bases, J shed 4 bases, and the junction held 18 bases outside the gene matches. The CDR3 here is CASSGGRDTGWDSYGYTF. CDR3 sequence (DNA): TGTGCCAGCAGTGGCGGCCGGGACACGGGGTGGGACAGCTATGGCTACACCTTC.

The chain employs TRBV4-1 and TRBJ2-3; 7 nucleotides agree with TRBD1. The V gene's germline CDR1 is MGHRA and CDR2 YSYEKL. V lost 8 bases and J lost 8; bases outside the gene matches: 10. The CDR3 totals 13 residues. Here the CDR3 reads CASGKTGFGTQYF. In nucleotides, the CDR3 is TGCGCCAGCGGAAAGACAGGGTTTGGTACGCAGTATTTT.